These T cell receptor beta chains were read from a single sample in a study of blood T cell repertoires in COVID-19. Here immunoSEQ multiplex PCR was the method, and the copy in TCRdb shows in-frame clones only, minus some. The repertoire holds about 120,000 clones, 65% to 90% seen once, with 12% in the top ten. Sequenced sample: peripheral blood. These TCRs come from a human donor in a cohort sampled during active COVID-19. The CDR3 runs from the conserved cysteine through the conserved F or W. Fields, in order: J gene, clone size, V gene, D gene, CDR3 length, CDR3 protein, CDR3 DNA. The D gene is left open where the match is weak. Size tells how often a clone was seen (once, few, many) or the class of an expanded clone, and some rows leave it out.

>TRBJ2-1|NA|TRBV11-3|NA|13
CASKQGATNEQFF
TGTGCCAGTAAACAGGGCGCAACCAATGAGCAGTTCTTC
>TRBJ2-5|once|TRBV5-1|TRBD2|15
CASSFQGSGGETQYF
TGCGCCAGCAGCTTCCAGGGTAGCGGGGGAGAGACCCAGTACTTC
>TRBJ2-2|NA|TRBV5-6|NA|14
CASSLAVAAGELFF
TGTGCCAGCAGCTTGGCGGTAGCGGCCGGGGAGCTGTTTTTT
>TRBJ1-2|NA|TRBV6-5|NA|14
CASSDSGHFYGYTF
TGTGCCAGCAGTGACTCCGGACACTTCTATGGCTACACCTTC
>TRBJ1-1|many|TRBV2|NA|14
CASSVQERGTEAFF
TGTGCCAGCAGTGTACAGGAGCGAGGCACTGAAGCTTTCTTT
>TRBJ2-2|NA|TRBV9|TRBD2|16
CASSSRLAGDIRELFF
TGTGCCAGCAGCTCCAGACTAGCGGGGGACATAAGGGAGCTGTTTTTT
>TRBJ1-2|NA|TRBV5-1|NA|12
CASRDGNYGYTF
TGCGCCAGCAGAGACGGGAACTATGGCTACACCTTC
>TRBJ2-3|NA|TRBV6-5|TRBD2|14
CAFFYGGGADTQYF
TGTGCCTTCTTTTACGGCGGGGGGGCTGATACGCAGTATTTT
>TRBJ2-7|NA|TRBV29-1|TRBD1|13
CSVGTGDSYEQYF
TGCAGCGTTGGGACAGGGGACTCCTACGAGCAGTACTTC
>TRBJ2-1|few|TRBV6-5|TRBD2|14
CASSLAGGYNEQFF
TGTGCCAGCAGTCTAGCGGGGGGATACAATGAGCAGTTCTTC
>TRBJ1-2|NA|TRBV28|TRBD1|15
CASSGGTGGVYGYTF
TGTGCCAGCAGTGGGGGGACAGGGGGCGTTTATGGCTACACCTTC
>TRBJ1-5|NA|TRBV24-1|NA|14
CATSANGAGQPQHF
TGTGCCACCAGTGCAAATGGGGCTGGACAGCCCCAGCATTTT
>TRBJ2-3|NA|TRBV7-9|TRBD2|16
CASSPDLAGSTDTQYF
TGTGCCAGCAGCCCAGACCTAGCGGGGAGCACAGATACGCAGTATTTT
>TRBJ2-7|NA|TRBV7-2|TRBD2|17
CASAGGTSGGGRYEQYF
TGTGCCAGCGCGGGAGGGACTAGCGGGGGCGGTAGGTACGAGCAGTACTTC
>TRBJ2-7|NA|TRBV5-6|NA|14
CASSFGSGTYEQYF
TGTGCCAGCAGCTTTGGGTCCGGGACCTACGAGCAGTACTTC
>TRBJ2-1|few|TRBV7-8|NA|17
CASSGPSSPSSYNEQFF
TGTGCCAGCAGTGGACCTAGCAGCCCTAGCTCCTACAATGAGCAGTTCTTC
>TRBJ2-7|NA|TRBV5-6|TRBD2|13
CASSLGLVDEQYF
TGTGCCAGCAGCCTGGGACTAGTCGACGAGCAGTACTTC
>TRBJ2-1|NA|TRBV27|NA|14
CASTLGGGCNEQFF
TGTGCCAGCACCTTAGGGGGGGGCTGCAATGAGCAGTTCTTC
>TRBJ1-5|once|TRBV25-1|NA|13
CASSERGYQPQHF
TGTGCCAGCAGTGAACGGGGTTACCAGCCCCAGCATTTT
>TRBJ2-3|NA|TRBV10-3|TRBD1|16
CAISESGRGRGDTQYF
TGTGCCATCAGTGAGTCCGGCAGGGGGCGCGGAGATACGCAGTATTTT
>TRBJ1-6|few|TRBV7-2|NA|15
CASSVQQGLDSPLHF
TGTGCCAGCAGCGTACAACAGGGTTTGGATTCACCCCTCCACTTT
>TRBJ1-1|NA|TRBV5-1|TRBD1|14
CASSLTGEYTEAFF
TGCGCCAGCAGCTTAACAGGGGAGTACACTGAAGCTTTCTTT
>TRBJ1-2|NA|TRBV6-5|TRBD1|15
CASSYPGQQLAGYTF
TGTGCCAGCAGTTACCCGGGACAGCAACTTGCCGGCTACACCTTC
>TRBJ2-7|NA|TRBV4-1|TRBD1|16
CASSPYLNRDRGEQYF
TGCGCCAGCAGCCCATATCTTAACCGGGACAGGGGAGAGCAGTACTTC
>TRBJ2-1|NA|TRBV7-8|TRBD1|17
CASSLEWRGGYHNEQFF
TGTGCCAGCAGCTTAGAATGGCGAGGGGGCTACCACAATGAGCAGTTCTTC
>TRBJ2-2|NA|TRBV5-1|NA|15
CASSLASDYGGELFF
TGCGCCAGCAGCTTGGCCTCGGACTATGGCGGGGAGCTGTTTTTT
>TRBJ2-1|NA|TRBV4-3|TRBD2|18
CASSQDRLAGKDYNEQFF
TGCGCCAGCAGCCAAGATCGGCTAGCGGGGAAGGACTACAATGAGCAGTTCTTC
>TRBJ2-1|NA|TRBV6-2/TRBV6-3|NA|16
CASSSLAGAGYNEQFF
TGTGCCAGCAGTTCACTCGCGGGGGCCGGCTACAATGAGCAGTTCTTC
>TRBJ2-2|NA|TRBV5-1|TRBD1|15
CASREGAGPTGELFF
TGCGCCAGCAGAGAGGGGGCGGGCCCCACCGGGGAGCTGTTTTTT
>TRBJ1-5|few|TRBV27|NA|15
CASSLSGAKNQPQHF
TGTGCCAGCAGTTTATCAGGGGCAAAAAATCAGCCCCAGCATTTT
>TRBJ2-3|NA|TRBV7-2|TRBD2|15
CASSRQRGGVDTQYF
TGTGCCAGCAGCAGACAAAGGGGAGGGGTGGATACGCAGTATTTT
>TRBJ1-1|NA|TRBV18|NA|13
CASSLHANTEAFF
TGTGCCAGCTCACTACATGCGAACACTGAAGCTTTCTTT
>TRBJ2-3|NA|TRBV9|NA|18
CASSGKPGVLSSTDTQYF
TGTGCCAGCAGCGGAAAGCCGGGGGTGCTCTCTAGCACAGATACGCAGTATTTT
>TRBJ2-4|once|TRBV24-1|NA|14
CATSGGQVKDIQYF
TGTGCCACCAGTGGTGGTCAGGTCAAAGACATTCAGTACTTC
>TRBJ1-1|NA|TRBV5-6|NA|16
CASSLGWGRVDTEAFF
TGTGCCAGCAGCTTGGGGTGGGGGCGCGTTGACACTGAAGCTTTCTTT
>TRBJ1-4|NA|TRBV2|TRBD1|16
CASKQPLTGGEEKLFF
TGTGCCAGTAAACAACCCCTGACAGGGGGTGAAGAAAAACTGTTTTTT
>TRBJ1-2|NA|TRBV7-6|NA|11
CASSFGGGYTF
TGTGCCAGCAGCTTCGGGGGTGGCTACACCTTC
>TRBJ2-3|once|TRBV19|TRBD2|15
CASRTSGGATDTQYF
TGTGCCAGTAGAACTAGCGGGGGGGCGACAGATACGCAGTATTTT
>TRBJ1-2|NA|TRBV5-1|NA|16
CASSLDGRATNYGYTF
TGCGCCAGCAGCTTGGATGGCAGGGCTACTAACTATGGCTACACCTTC
>TRBJ1-2|NA|TRBV28|NA|14
CASSLPGPNYGYTF
TGTGCCAGCAGTTTGCCAGGGCCTAACTATGGCTACACCTTC
>TRBJ1-3|NA|TRBV3-1/TRBV3-2|TRBD1|16
CASSPWTGRSGNTIYF
TGTGCCAGCAGCCCATGGACAGGTCGCTCTGGAAACACCATATATTTT
>TRBJ2-7|few|TRBV2|TRBD2|14
CASHTGGKNYEQYF
TGTGCCAGCCACACGGGAGGGAAAAACTACGAGCAGTACTTC
>TRBJ1-2|NA|TRBV5-1|NA|19
CASSPSGEAGSRGLYGYTF
TGCGCCAGCAGCCCCTCTGGGGAGGCAGGATCAAGGGGACTTTATGGCTACACCTTC
>TRBJ2-6|NA|TRBV19|NA|19
CASSLAGTSGTGGANVLTF
TGTGCCAGTAGTCTAGCCGGGACTTCGGGAACTGGTGGGGCCAACGTCCTGACTTTC
>TRBJ1-2|NA|TRBV5-4|NA|14
CASSLVAEPGGYTF
TGTGCCAGCAGCTTGGTTGCGGAGCCGGGTGGCTACACCTTC
>TRBJ2-5|NA|TRBV6-5|TRBD2|16
CASSYTSGGAGETQYF
TGTGCCAGCAGTTACACTAGCGGGGGGGCCGGGGAGACCCAGTACTTC
>TRBJ1-6|NA|TRBV21-1|NA|15
CASSKRVLDNSPLHF
TGTGCCAGCAGCAAAAGAGTACTAGATAATTCACCCCTCCACTTT
>TRBJ2-1|NA|TRBV5-8|NA|15
CASSFGQGIYNEQFF
TGTGCCAGCAGCTTCGGGCAGGGGATCTACAATGAGCAGTTCTTC
>TRBJ2-1|NA|TRBV3-1/TRBV3-2|TRBD2|17
CASSPTTGGSSYNEQFF
TGTGCCAGCAGCCCCACAACGGGGGGGTCCTCCTACAATGAGCAGTTCTTC
>TRBJ2-5|NA|TRBV3-1/TRBV3-2|NA|14
CASSKGVTSETQYF
TGTGCCAGCAGCAAAGGGGTTACTAGCGAGACCCAGTACTTC
>TRBJ1-1|NA|TRBV5-1|NA|14
CASSLSQGSTEAFF
TGCGCCAGCAGCTTGTCGCAGGGAAGCACTGAAGCTTTCTTT
>TRBJ1-2|NA|TRBV5-1|TRBD1|19
CASSSRDVGQGALDYGYTF
TGCGCCAGCAGCTCCCGGGACGTTGGACAGGGGGCCCTTGACTATGGCTACACCTTC
>TRBJ1-2|NA|TRBV3-1/TRBV3-2|TRBD1|13
CASSHRQGDGYTF
TGTGCCAGCAGCCATAGACAGGGTGATGGCTACACCTTC